Following are 21 T cell receptor beta chains from one sample sequenced in a study of cytotoxic CD8 clonotypes in ibrutinib-treated CLL. Sequenced by immunoSEQ multiplex PCR; TCRdb stores in-frame clones only, minus some. This sample has about 97,000 clones, with more than 75% found just once. Source: PBMCs, taken after 12 months of ibrutinib treatment. Receptor source: a human donor with chronic lymphocytic leukemia.

The V and J genes are TRBV28 and TRBJ2-2, with 9 bases fitting TRBD1. Germline V lookup: CDR1 MDHEN, CDR2 SYDVKM. The CDR3 length is 15 residues. V trimming: 2 bases; J trimming: 4 bases; junction bases outside the gene matches: 2. The CDR3 region has the DNA TGTGCCAGCAGTTTAGGGACAGGGCTCACCGGGGAGCTGTTTTTT. This sequence encodes CASSLGTGLTGELFF.

This chain connects TRBV5-4 to TRBJ2-3; 10 positions match TRBD1. Germline V lookup: CDR1 SGHNT, CDR2 YYREEE (reference sequence). The CDR3 is 17 amino acids. V lost 5 bases to trimming and J lost 1 base; unmatched junction nucleotides: 10. CDR3 DNA: TGTGCCAGCAGGCCTAGACAGGGGGCGCCGGGCACAGATACGCAGTATTTT. Encoded protein: CASRPRQGAPGTDTQYF.

V usage is TRBV6-1 and J usage is TRBJ2-7; D uncertain. V was cut by 1 base and J by 0 bases, with 10 bases left in between. The CDR3 is made up of 15 amino acids. CDR1 and CDR2 from the germline V gene are MNHNS and SASEGT. CDR3 region: CASSEEVGLSYEQYF. The CDR3 coding sequence is TGTGCCAGCAGTGAAGAGGTAGGGCTCTCCTACGAGCAGTACTTC.

This sequence joins TRBV7-9 and TRBJ1-2, with unresolved D. The germline CDR1 and CDR2 sequences are SEHNR and FQNEAQ (reference sequence). The CDR3 runs to 15 residues. V gave up 0 bases and J gave up 2 bases, with 10 bases separating them. The CDR3 nucleotides read TGTGCCAGCAGCTTAGCGCTATCTGCCAACTATGGCTACACCTTC. Translating it yields CASSLALSANYGYTF.

In this sample, this clone turned up once. The chain employs TRBV7-2 and TRBJ2-7, with D unresolved. Deletions cut 1 base from V and 6 bases from J, with 7 bases between. The CDR3 runs 12 residues. Germline V gene data show CDR1 as SGHTA and CDR2 as FQGNSA. CDR3 DNA: TGTGCCAGCAGCTTAGGAGTCGGCGAGCAGTACTTC. Translating it yields CASSLGVGEQYF.

This chain joins TRBV25-1 and TRBJ2-7, with D unclear. CDR1 and CDR2 (germline): MGHDK, SYGVNS. V shed 3 bases and J shed 6 bases, with 18 bases lying between them. The CDR3 extends over 15 amino acids. The CDR3 DNA reads TGTGCCAGCAGTGAGTCTCCTCAACCCGTGGGCGAGCAGTACTTC. Its translation is CASSESPQPVGEQYF.

The rearrangement joins TRBV25-1 to TRBJ2-5; D perhaps matches TRBD2 (5 bases). The CDR3 runs to 14 residues. V was clipped by 6 bases and J by 5 bases, with 16 bases between them. The germline V gene encodes CDR1 MGHDK and CDR2 SYGVNS. CDR3 loop: CASRGSQGGETQYF. Written as DNA, the CDR3 is TGTGCCAGCAGGGGGAGTCAAGGCGGGGAGACCCAGTACTTC. The whole variable domain, filled in from reference TRBV25-1 and TRBJ2-5, reads EADIYQTPRYLVIGTGKKITLECSQTMGHDKMYWYQQDPGMELHLIHYSYGVNSTEKGDLSSESTVSRIRTEHFPLTLESARPSHTSQYLCASRGSQGGETQYFGPGTRLLVL.

This clone has a handful of counts. CDR3 in amino acids: CASSNGNNMKETQYF. The DNA of the CDR3 is TGCGCCAGCAGCAACGGGAATAATATGAAAGAGACCCAGTACTTC. This chain joins TRBV5-1 and TRBJ2-5, with TRBD2 as a possible D gene (5 bases). The CDR3 runs 15 residues. Trimming took 4 bases from V and 3 from J, leaving 16 bases between them. Looked up from germline, CDR1 is SGHRS and CDR2 is YFSETQ.

The genes are TRBV7-2 and TRBJ2-3, with D possibly being TRBD2 (6 bases). V lost 4 bases and J 4 bases, leaving 6 bases between the germline ends. CDR1 is SGHTA, CDR2 FQGNSA, per germline. This CDR3 region has 12 residues. CDR3 DNA sequence: TGTGCCAGCAGCTCGGGGGCAGATACGCAGTATTTT. Translating it yields CASSSGADTQYF.

This rearrangement joins TRBV10-3 to TRBJ2-5; TRBD1 aligns across 9 bases. The CDR3 consists of 15 residues. CDR1 is ENHRY, CDR2 SYGVKD, per germline. V lost 6 bases and J lost 5; bases outside the gene matches: 10. The CDR3, as DNA: TGTGCCATCAGCCAACAGGGGGCTATCCGGGAGACCCAGTACTTC. Encoded protein: CAISQQGAIRETQYF.

J is TRBJ1-5 and V is TRBV7-2, with TRBD1 as a possible D gene (5 bases). This CDR3 contains 16 residues. Germline values: CDR1 SGHTA, CDR2 FQGNSA. Trimming removed 4 bases from V and 6 bases from J, with 19 bases in between. The DNA for the CDR3 is TGTGCCAGCAGCTCTTGGGACCTCCAATACGGTCAGCCCCAGCATTTT. Protein sequence: CASSSWDLQYGQPQHF.

CDR3 region: CASSKATNTGELFF. Written as DNA, the CDR3 is TGTGCCAGCAGCAAGGCGACGAACACCGGGGAGCTGTTTTTT. This sequence joins TRBV21-1 and TRBJ2-2. TRBV21-1 is marked as a pseudogene. The CDR3 loop spans 14 amino acids.

The chain combines TRBV10-1 with TRBJ2-1; no clear D. CDR3 size: 16 residues. Trimming took off 2 bases at V and 8 bases at J, with 19 bases between the two ends. Germline V gene lookup returns CDR1 WNHNN and CDR2 SYGVQD (reference sequence). CDR3 sequence reads: CASSERQLLPGDEQFF. The DNA of the CDR3 is TGCGCCAGCAGTGAGCGGCAGCTACTCCCAGGCGATGAGCAGTTCTTC.

The V gene is TRBV5-1, the J gene TRBJ2-7, with 9 bases that match TRBD1. CDR3 length: 13 amino acids. From germline, CDR1 is SGHRS and CDR2 YFSETQ. Trimming took 4 bases from V and 6 from J; bases not matched to a gene: 5. This CDR3 reads CASSQGQGSEQYF. Written as DNA, the CDR3 is TGCGCCAGCAGCCAGGGACAGGGCTCCGAGCAGTACTTC.

The V and J genes are TRBV6-1 and TRBJ2-3; 8 positions agree with TRBD2. Germline CDR1 reads MNHNS; CDR2 reads SASEGT. The CDR3 loop spans 15 amino acids. V trimming: 5 bases; J trimming: 4 bases; junction bases outside the gene matches: 8. CDR3 DNA: TGTGCCAGCAGTCTTGGACTAGCTAGATCAGATACGCAGTATTTT. It encodes CASSLGLARSDTQYF.

The rearrangement links TRBV27 to TRBJ2-3; no reliable D call. There are 14 residues in the CDR3. CDR1 and CDR2 from the germline V gene are MNHEY and SMNVEV (reference sequence). The ends were cut back, 3 bases at V and 5 bases at J, with 12 bases in the middle. The CDR3 DNA is TGTGCCAGCAGTTTCGCGCAAACTAAAGATACGCAGTATTTT. Its protein is CASSFAQTKDTQYF.

The chain uses TRBV11-3 and TRBJ2-1; D remains ambiguous. This CDR3 spans 16 amino acids. Germline V gene sequence: CDR1 SGHNT, CDR2 YENEEA. The V end lost 3 bases, the J end lost 10 bases, and 22 bases lay between the germline ends. The CDR3 protein is CASSLSLDSVTREQFF. The CDR3 DNA reads TGTGCCAGCAGCTTGTCCCTCGACTCCGTAACGCGGGAGCAGTTCTTC.

This clone was picked up one time. CDR3 nucleotide sequence: TGTGCCAGCAGCTCAATGGGAGGGGATACGCAGTATTTT. Its protein product is CASSSMGGDTQYF. The rearrangement uses TRBV13 and TRBJ2-3, with 7 positions matching TRBD2. Germline CDR1 PRHDT, CDR2 FYEKMQ (reference sequence). This CDR3 contains 13 residues. V dropped 4 bases and J dropped 6; count of bases not matched to a gene: 4.

This clone was observed once. The genes are TRBV23-1 and TRBJ2-2; 9 nucleotides agree with TRBD2. TRBV23-1 is assigned to the ORF class and has an uncertain function. The CDR3 is 15 residues long. With 9 bases clipped from V and 5 bases from J, the junction kept 10 bases outside the gene matches. The CDR3 is CARGAGGPYTGELFF. For the CDR3, the DNA is TGCGCCAGGGGTGCGGGGGGGCCGTATACCGGGGAGCTGTTTTTT.

The chain couples TRBV5-1 to TRBJ2-1; TRBD2 matches 7 bases. The CDR3 consists of 15 residues. V was clipped by 1 base and J by 4 bases; unmatched bases: 5. From germline, CDR1 is SGHRS and CDR2 YFSETQ. CDR3 nucleotides: TGCGCCAGCAGCTTGAAGCGGGGAGTATACAATGAGCAGTTCTTC. Translated: CASSLKRGVYNEQFF.

The V gene is TRBV6-1, the J gene TRBJ2-3, with 7 bases matching TRBD1. The germline gives CDR1 MNHNS, CDR2 SASEGT. The V segment lost 4 bases and the J segment 2 bases; nucleotides outside the gene matches: 9. CDR3 size: 16 residues. CDR3 protein: CASSGRTGQSTDTQYF. CDR3 bases: TGTGCCAGCAGTGGACGGACAGGCCAATCCACAGATACGCAGTATTTT.